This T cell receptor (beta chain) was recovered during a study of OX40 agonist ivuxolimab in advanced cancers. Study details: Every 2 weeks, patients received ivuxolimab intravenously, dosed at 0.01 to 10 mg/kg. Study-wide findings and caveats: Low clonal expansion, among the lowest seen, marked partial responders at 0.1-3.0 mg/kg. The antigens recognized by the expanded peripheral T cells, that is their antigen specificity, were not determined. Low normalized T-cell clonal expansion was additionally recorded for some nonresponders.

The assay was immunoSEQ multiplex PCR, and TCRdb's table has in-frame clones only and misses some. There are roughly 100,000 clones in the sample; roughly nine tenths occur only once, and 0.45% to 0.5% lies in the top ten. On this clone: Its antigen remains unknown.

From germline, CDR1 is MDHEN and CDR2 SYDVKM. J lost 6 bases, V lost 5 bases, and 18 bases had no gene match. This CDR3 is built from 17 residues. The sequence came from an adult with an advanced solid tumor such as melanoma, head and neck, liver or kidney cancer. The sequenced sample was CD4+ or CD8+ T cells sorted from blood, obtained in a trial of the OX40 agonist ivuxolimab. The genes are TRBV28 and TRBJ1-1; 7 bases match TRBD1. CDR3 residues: CASSPIRGQANHAEAFF. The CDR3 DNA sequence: TGTGCCAGCAGTCCAATTCGCGGACAGGCCAACCACGCTGAAGCTTTCTTT.